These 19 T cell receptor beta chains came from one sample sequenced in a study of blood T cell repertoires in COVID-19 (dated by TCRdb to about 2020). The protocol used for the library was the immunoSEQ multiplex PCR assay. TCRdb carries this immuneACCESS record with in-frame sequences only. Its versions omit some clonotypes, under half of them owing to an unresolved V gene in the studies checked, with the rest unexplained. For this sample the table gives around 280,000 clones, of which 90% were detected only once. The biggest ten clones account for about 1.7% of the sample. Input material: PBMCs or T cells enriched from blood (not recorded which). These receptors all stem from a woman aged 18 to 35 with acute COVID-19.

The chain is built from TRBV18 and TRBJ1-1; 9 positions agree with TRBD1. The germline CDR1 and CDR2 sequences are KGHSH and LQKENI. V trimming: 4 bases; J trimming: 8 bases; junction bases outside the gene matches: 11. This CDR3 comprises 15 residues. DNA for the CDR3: TGTGCCAGCTCACGAACCGGGACAGGGTCTCCAGAAGCTTTCTTT. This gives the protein CASSRTGTGSPEAFF.

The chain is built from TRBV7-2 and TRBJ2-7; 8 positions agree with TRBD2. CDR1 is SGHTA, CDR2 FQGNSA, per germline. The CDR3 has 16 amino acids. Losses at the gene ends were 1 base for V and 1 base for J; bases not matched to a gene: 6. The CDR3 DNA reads TGTGCCAGCAGCTTAGGCTCGGGAGGGGCTTCCTACGAGCAGTACTTC. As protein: CASSLGSGGASYEQYF.

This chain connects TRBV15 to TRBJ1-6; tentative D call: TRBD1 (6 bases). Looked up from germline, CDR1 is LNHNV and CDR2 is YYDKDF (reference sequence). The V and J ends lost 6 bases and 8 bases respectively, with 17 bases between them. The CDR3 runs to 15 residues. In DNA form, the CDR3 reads TGTGCCACCAGGGACCCTACAGGGTTACATTCACCCCTCCACTTT. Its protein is CATRDPTGLHSPLHF.

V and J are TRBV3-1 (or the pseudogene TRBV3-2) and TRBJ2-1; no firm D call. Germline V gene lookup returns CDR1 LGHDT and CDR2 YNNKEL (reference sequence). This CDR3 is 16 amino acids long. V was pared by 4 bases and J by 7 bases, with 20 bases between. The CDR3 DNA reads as TGTGCCAGCAGCCCGAACCCCTATAAATCTGGTAATGAGCAGTTCTTC. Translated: CASSPNPYKSGNEQFF.

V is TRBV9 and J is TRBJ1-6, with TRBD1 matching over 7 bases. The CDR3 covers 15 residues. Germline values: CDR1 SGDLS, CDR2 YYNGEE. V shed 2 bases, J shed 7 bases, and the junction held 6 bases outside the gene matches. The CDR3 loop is CASSVSGQINSPLHF. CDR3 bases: TGTGCCAGCAGCGTTTCGGGACAGATCAATTCACCCCTCCACTTT.

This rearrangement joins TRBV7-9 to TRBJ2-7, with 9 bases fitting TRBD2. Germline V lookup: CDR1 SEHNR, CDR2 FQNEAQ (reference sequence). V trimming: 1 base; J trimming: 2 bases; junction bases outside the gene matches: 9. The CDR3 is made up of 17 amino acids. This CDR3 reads CASSLGMTSGTAYEQYF. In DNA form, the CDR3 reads TGTGCCAGCAGCTTAGGGATGACTAGCGGTACGGCCTACGAGCAGTACTTC.

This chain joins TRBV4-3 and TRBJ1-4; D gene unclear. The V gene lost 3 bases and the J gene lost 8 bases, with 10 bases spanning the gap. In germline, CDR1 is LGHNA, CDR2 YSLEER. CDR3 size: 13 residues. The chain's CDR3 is CASSQQLGEKLFF. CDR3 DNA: TGCGCCAGCAGCCAGCAATTGGGCGAAAAACTGTTTTTT.

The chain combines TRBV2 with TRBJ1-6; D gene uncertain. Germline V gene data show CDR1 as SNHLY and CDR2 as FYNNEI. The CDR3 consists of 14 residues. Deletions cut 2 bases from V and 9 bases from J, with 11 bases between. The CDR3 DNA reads TGTGCCAGCAGTGAATGGGAGTCGAGTTCACCCCTCCACTTT. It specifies CASSEWESSSPLHF. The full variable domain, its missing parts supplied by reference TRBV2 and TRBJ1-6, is EPEVTQTPSHQVTQMGQEVILRCVPISNHLYFYWYRQILGQKVEFLVSFYNNEISEKSEIFDDQFSVERPDGSNFTLKIRSTKLEDSAMYFCASSEWESSSPLHFGNGTRLTVT.

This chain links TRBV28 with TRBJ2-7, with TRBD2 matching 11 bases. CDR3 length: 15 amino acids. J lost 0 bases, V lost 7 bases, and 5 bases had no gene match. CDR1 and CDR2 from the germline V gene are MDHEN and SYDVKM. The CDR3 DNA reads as TGTGCCAGCACAGTAGGACTAGCGGGCTCCTACGAGCAGTACTTC. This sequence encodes CASTVGLAGSYEQYF. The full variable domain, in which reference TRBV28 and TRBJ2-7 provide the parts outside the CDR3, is DVKVTQSSRYLVKRTGEKVFLECVQDMDHENMFWYRQDPGLGLRLIYFSYDVKMKEKGDIPEGYSVSREKKERFSLILESASTNQTSMYLCASTVGLAGSYEQYFGPGTRLTVT.

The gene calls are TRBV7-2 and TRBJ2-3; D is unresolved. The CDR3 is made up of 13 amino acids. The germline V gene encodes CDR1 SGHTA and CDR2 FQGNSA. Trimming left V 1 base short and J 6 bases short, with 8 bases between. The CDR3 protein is CASSLGLVDTQYF. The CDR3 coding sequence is TGTGCCAGCAGCTTAGGCCTAGTGGATACGCAGTATTTT.

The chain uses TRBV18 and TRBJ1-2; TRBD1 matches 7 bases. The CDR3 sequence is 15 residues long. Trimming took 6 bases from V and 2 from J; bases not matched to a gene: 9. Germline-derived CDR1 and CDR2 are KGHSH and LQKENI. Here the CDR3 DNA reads TGTGCCAGCTCGCACAAACAGGGGACGAACTATGGCTACACCTTC. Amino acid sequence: CASSHKQGTNYGYTF.

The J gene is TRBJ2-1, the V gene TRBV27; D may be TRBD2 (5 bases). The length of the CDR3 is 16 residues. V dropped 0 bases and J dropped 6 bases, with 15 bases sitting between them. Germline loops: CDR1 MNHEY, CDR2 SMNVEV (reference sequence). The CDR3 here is CASSLSRVTLGNEQFF. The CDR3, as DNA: TGTGCCAGCAGTTTATCGCGGGTTACCCTAGGCAATGAGCAGTTCTTC.

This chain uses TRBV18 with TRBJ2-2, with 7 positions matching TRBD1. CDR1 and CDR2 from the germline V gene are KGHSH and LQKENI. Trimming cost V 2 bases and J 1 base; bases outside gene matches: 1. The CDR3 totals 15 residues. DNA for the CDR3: TGTGCCAGCTCACCAGGACAGGTGAACACCGGGGAGCTGTTTTTT. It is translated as CASSPGQVNTGELFF. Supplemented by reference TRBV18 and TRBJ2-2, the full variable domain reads NAGVMQNPRHLVRRRGQEARLRCSPMKGHSHVYWYRQLPEEGLKFMVYLQKENIIDESGMPKERFSAEFPKEGPSILRIQQVVRGDSAAYFCASSPGQVNTGELFFGEGSRLTVL.

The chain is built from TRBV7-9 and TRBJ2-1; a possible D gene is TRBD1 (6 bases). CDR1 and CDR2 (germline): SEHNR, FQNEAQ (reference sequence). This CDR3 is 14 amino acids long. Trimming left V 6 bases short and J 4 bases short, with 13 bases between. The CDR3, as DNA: TGTGCCAGCAGTATCATAGGGGGATACAATGAGCAGTTCTTC. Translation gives CASSIIGGYNEQFF.

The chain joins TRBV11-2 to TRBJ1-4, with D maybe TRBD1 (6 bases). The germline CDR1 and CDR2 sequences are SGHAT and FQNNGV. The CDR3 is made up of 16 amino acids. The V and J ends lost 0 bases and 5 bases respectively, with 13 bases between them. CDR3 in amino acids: CASSLEGQLINEKLFF. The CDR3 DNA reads TGTGCCAGCAGCTTAGAAGGACAGCTAATAAATGAAAAACTGTTTTTT.

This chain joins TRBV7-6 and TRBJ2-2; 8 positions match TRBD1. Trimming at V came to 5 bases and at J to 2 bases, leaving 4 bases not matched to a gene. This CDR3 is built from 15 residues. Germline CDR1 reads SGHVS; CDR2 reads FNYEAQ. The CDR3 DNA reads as TGTGCCAGCAGCCGACAGGGGCTAAACACCGGGGAGCTGTTTTTT. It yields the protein CASSRQGLNTGELFF.

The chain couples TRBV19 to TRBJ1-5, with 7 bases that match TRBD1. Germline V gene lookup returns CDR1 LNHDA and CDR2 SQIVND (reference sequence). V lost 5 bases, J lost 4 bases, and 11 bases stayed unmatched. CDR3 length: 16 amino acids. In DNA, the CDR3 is TGTGCCAGTAGTCCACGCCGACAGGGAAATAATCAGCCCCAGCATTTT. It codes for CASSPRRQGNNQPQHF. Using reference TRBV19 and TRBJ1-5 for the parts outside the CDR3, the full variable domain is DGGITQSPKYLFRKEGQNVTLSCEQNLNHDAMYWYRQDPGQGLRLIYYSQIVNDFQKGDIAEGYSVSREKKESFPLTVTSAQKNPTAFYLCASSPRRQGNNQPQHFGDGTRLSIL.

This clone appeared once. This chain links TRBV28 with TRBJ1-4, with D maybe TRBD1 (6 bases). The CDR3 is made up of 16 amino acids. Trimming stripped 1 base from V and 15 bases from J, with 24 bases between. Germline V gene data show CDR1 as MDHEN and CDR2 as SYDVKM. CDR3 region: CASSLFPGTTRGRVFF. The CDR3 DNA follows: TGTGCCAGCAGTTTATTTCCCGGGACAACTAGGGGTCGGGTGTTTTTT.

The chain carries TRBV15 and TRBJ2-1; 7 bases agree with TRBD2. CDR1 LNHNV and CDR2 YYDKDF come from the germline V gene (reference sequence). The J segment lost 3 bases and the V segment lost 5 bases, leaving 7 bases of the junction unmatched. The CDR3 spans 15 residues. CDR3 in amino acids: CATSGRAGIYNEQFF. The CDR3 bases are TGTGCCACCAGCGGACGAGCGGGGATCTACAATGAGCAGTTCTTC.